The rows below give T cell receptor beta chains drawn from one sample of a study of metastatic and nonmetastatic thyroid tumors. From the PCR reads, TCRdb re-called clones with MiXCR. The sample records tens of thousands of clones, more than 20% being singletons. Material: adjacent normal tissue. All receptors come from a female donor with papillary thyroid cancer or a benign thyroid nodule (not recorded which). Some clones in this sample may be carry-over from other donors' samples. CDR3s include the opening cysteine and the closing phenylalanine or tryptophan. The order of the fields is J gene, D gene, clone size, V gene, CDR3 protein, CDR3 DNA. A D gene is named only where the DNA matches it firmly. Clone size is stated in some rows and not others, as once, few, many or a class when expanded.

J: TRBJ2-1; D: TRBD1; size: NA; V: TRBV20-1; CDR3: CSALPGTGLSRHNEQFF; DNA: TGCAGTGCTTTGCCGGGGACAGGGCTGTCCCGTCACAATGAGCAGTTCTTC
J: TRBJ2-7; D: NA; size: NA; V: TRBV5-1; CDR3: CASSLSVTTYEQYF; DNA: TGCGCCAGCAGCTTGTCGGTCACTACCTACGAGCAGTACTTC
J: TRBJ1-1; D: NA; size: NA; V: TRBV2; CDR3: CASSEDLKDTEAFF; DNA: TGTGCCAGCAGTGAGGACCTCAAGGACACTGAAGCTTTCTTT
J: TRBJ1-1; D: NA; size: many; V: TRBV24-1; CDR3: CATSDSGGDTEAFF; DNA: TGTGCCACCAGTGATTCCGGGGGTGACACTGAAGCTTTCTTT
J: TRBJ2-3; D: TRBD2; size: many; V: TRBV2; CDR3: CASSRTSGSVDTQYF; DNA: TGTGCCAGCAGTAGGACTAGCGGGAGCGTAGATACGCAGTATTTT
J: TRBJ2-3; D: TRBD2; size: NA; V: TRBV20-1; CDR3: CSARGGGSNTQYF; DNA: TGCAGTGCTAGAGGCGGGGGGTCGAATACGCAGTATTTT
J: TRBJ1-6; D: TRBD1; size: many; V: TRBV5-6; CDR3: CASSRDRGGSPLHF; DNA: TGTGCCAGCAGCCGGGACAGGGGAGGATCACCCCTCCACTTT
J: TRBJ1-1; D: TRBD1; size: NA; V: TRBV10-3; CDR3: CAISIEDRGQTEAFF; DNA: TGTGCAATCAGCATAGAGGACAGGGGCCAAACTGAAGCTTTCTTT
J: TRBJ2-7; D: TRBD1; size: NA; V: TRBV5-1; CDR3: CASSLTGQGAHEQYF; DNA: TGCGCCAGCAGCTTGACCGGGCAGGGGGCCCACGAGCAGTACTTC
J: TRBJ2-1; D: NA; size: NA; V: TRBV19; CDR3: CASSIGGVWNEQFF; DNA: TGTGCCAGTAGTATAGGCGGGGTCTGGAATGAGCAGTTCTTC
J: TRBJ2-7; D: NA; size: medium-sized; V: TRBV27; CDR3: CASKPSSGTYEQYF; DNA: TGTGCCAGCAAACCGAGTAGCGGCACCTACGAGCAGTACTTC
J: TRBJ2-1; D: NA; size: few; V: TRBV24-1; CDR3: CATSDRLAYNEQFF; DNA: TGTGCCACCAGTGACCGACTAGCCTACAATGAGCAGTTCTTC
J: TRBJ2-7; D: NA; size: NA; V: TRBV28; CDR3: CASSTLLQQYEQYF; DNA: TGTGCCAGCAGTACCCTTTTACAGCAGTACGAGCAGTACTTC
J: TRBJ1-1; D: NA; size: many; V: TRBV7-9; CDR3: CASSLNKDTEAFF; DNA: TGTGCCAGCAGCTTAAACAAGGACACTGAAGCTTTCTTT
J: TRBJ2-2; D: TRBD1; size: few; V: TRBV6-2/TRBV6-3; CDR3: CASSSLGQGDTGWLFF; DNA: TGTGCCAGCAGTTCCTTGGGACAGGGGGACACCGGGTGGCTGTTTTTT
J: TRBJ1-2; D: NA; size: NA; V: TRBV7-9; CDR3: CASSLAVIGSTF; DNA: TGTGCCAGCAGCTTAGCAGTGATAGGCTCCACCTTC
J: TRBJ2-1; D: NA; size: many; V: TRBV2; CDR3: CASSEEVGISYNEQFF; DNA: TGTGCCAGCAGTGAAGAGGTAGGGATCTCCTACAATGAGCAGTTCTTC
J: TRBJ1-5; D: NA; size: many; V: TRBV7-9; CDR3: CASSLGSRGDQPQHF; DNA: TGTGCCAGCAGCTTAGGGAGCAGAGGGGATCAGCCCCAGCATTTT
J: TRBJ2-1; D: NA; size: few; V: TRBV6-2/TRBV6-3; CDR3: CASSYGRGHYNGQFF; DNA: TGTGCCAGCAGTTACGGCAGGGGTCACTACAATGGGCAGTTCTTC
J: TRBJ1-1; D: NA; size: few; V: TRBV5-1; CDR3: CASSLVGGLGTEAFF; DNA: TGCGCCAGCAGCTTGGTAGGGGGTCTTGGCACTGAAGCTTTCTTT
J: TRBJ2-1; D: NA; size: NA; V: TRBV20-1; CDR3: CSASSYRVGRNEHFF; DNA: TGCAGTGCTAGCTCTTACAGGGTGGGCAGGAATGAGCACTTCTTC
J: TRBJ2-1; D: TRBD2; size: NA; V: TRBV12-3/TRBV12-4; CDR3: CASSFRGLAGHYNEQFF; DNA: TGTGCCAGCAGCTTCCGGGGACTAGCGGGACATTACAATGAGCAGTTCTTT
J: TRBJ2-1; D: TRBD2; size: NA; V: TRBV9; CDR3: CASSSRTSTIHNEQFF; DNA: TGTGCCAGCAGCTCTAGGACTAGCACCATTCACAATGAGCAGTTCTTC
J: TRBJ2-7; D: TRBD1; size: many; V: TRBV5-1; CDR3: CASSEGTGGPSGYEQYF; DNA: TGCGCCAGCAGCGAAGGGACAGGGGGCCCGAGCGGCTACGAGCAGTACTTC